This TCR beta chain originates from a study of cytomegalovirus exposure and HLA in healthy donors. Overall study: Out of 398 genotyped donors, about 81% belonged to the Caucasian-associated ancestry cluster. Study-wide findings and caveats: Researchers reported in a later analysis that common viral pathogens appeared linked to several top clusters. Through in vitro validation, a few CMV-associated chains were shown to be specific for CMV antigens.

CDR3 length: 16 residues. Germline V lookup: CDR1 LNHDA, CDR2 SQIVND (reference sequence). The V end lost 4 bases, the J end lost 14 bases, and 26 bases lay between the germline ends. These donors, healthy bone marrow donors, were studied. This PCR relied on a set of 60 Vbeta primers and 13 Jbeta primers. TCRdb's table, derived via immunoSEQ multiplex PCR, lists solely in-frame clones and lacks some. The sample has about 82,000 clones; 65% to 85% are singletons. A remark on this clone: The antigen is unknown.

The origin of this receptor is a man aged 45 to 65 in good health and CMV-seronegative. This chain joins TRBV19 and TRBJ1-4; D not resolved. The sequenced sample consisted of PBMCs. DNA of the CDR3: TGTGCCAGTAGTAGGGAGTTCGTATTCCCCGGGAAGGTTCTGTTTTTT. Protein sequence: CASSREFVFPGKVLFF.